These T cell receptor beta chains were read from a single sample in a study of T cell repertoires in cytomegalovirus infection. One entry per CDR3 protein results from TCRdb running MiXCR on the reads. The data contain around 140,000 distinct CDR3 sequences, about 32% of them singletons. The antigens these receptors bind are not known. The specimen was CD8+ T cells from cultured PBMCs, collected from culture after CMV antigen stimulation. Receptor source: a human donor in good health (CMV status not recorded). Some clones in this sample may be carry-over from other donors' samples. Each CDR3 is given with its conserved first and last residue. D genes are given only for firm matches. Not all rows give a size; the values are once, few, many and, for expanded clones, a class.

TRBJ2-7 TRBD1 14 TRBV4-1 . CASRDGTGLDEQYF TGCGCCAGCAGGGACGGGACAGGGCTCGACGAGCAGTACTTC
TRBJ1-1 TRBD1 12 TRBV20-1 . CSAGTGVTEAFF TGCAGTGCCGGGACAGGGGTCACTGAAGCTTTCTTT
TRBJ2-3 . 14 TRBV12-3/TRBV12-4 . CASSLGGGADTQYF TGTGCCAGCAGTTTAGGGGGGGGCGCAGATACGCAGTATTTT
TRBJ1-5 . 15 TRBV5-5 . CASSWGLFSNQPQHF TGTGCCAGCAGCTGGGGACTCTTTAGCAATCAGCCCCAGCATTTT
TRBJ1-6 . 15 TRBV5-5 few CASRAGSSYNSPLHF TGTGCCAGCAGGGCAGGGAGCTCCTATAATTCACCCCTCCACTTT
TRBJ2-7 TRBD1 14 TRBV27 few CASSLGTGGHEQYF TGTGCCAGCAGTTTGGGGACAGGGGGCCACGAGCAGTACTTC
TRBJ2-7 TRBD1 16 TRBV7-9 . CASSPRPGTEIYEQYF TGTGCCAGCAGCCCAAGACCCGGGACAGAAATCTACGAGCAGTACTTC
TRBJ2-1 TRBD2 16 TRBV12-3/TRBV12-4 . CASSLDTSGGFYEQFF TGTGCCAGCAGTTTGGATACCAGCGGGGGGTTTTATGAGCAGTTCTTC
TRBJ2-7 . 16 TRBV28 few CASSLFGTSLTYEQYF TGTGCCAGCAGTTTATTCGGGACAAGCCTTACCTACGAGCAGTACTTC
TRBJ1-5 . 22 TRBV4-1 . CASSLHLRVRTTGPDSNQPQHF TGCGCCAGCAGCCTACACCTCAGGGTTCGAACGACAGGACCAGATAGCAATCAGCCCCAGCATTTT
TRBJ1-4 . 13 TRBV7-9 many CASMGGPDEKLFF TGTGCCAGCATGGGAGGTCCTGATGAAAAACTGTTTTTT
TRBJ1-1 . 15 TRBV4-1 few CASSQDPDWWTEAFF TGCGCCAGCAGCCAGGACCCCGACTGGTGGACTGAAGCTTTCTTT
TRBJ1-2 . 14 TRBV27 few CASSGGVGHYGYTF TGTGCCAGCAGCGGCGGTGTAGGGCACTATGGCTACACCTTC
TRBJ2-1 . 16 TRBV4-2 once CASSQGVGSTYNEQFF TGTGCCAGCAGCCAAGGGGTTGGGTCCACTTACAATGAGCAGTTCTTC
TRBJ2-3 TRBD2 16 TRBV19 many CASTPGSGASTDTQYF TGTGCCAGTACCCCCGGTAGCGGGGCTAGCACAGATACGCAGTATTTT
TRBJ2-3 . 12 TRBV12-3/TRBV12-4 . CASSPQGSAQYF TGTGCCAGCAGCCCTCAGGGATCGGCGCAGTATTTT